The 13 T cell receptor beta chains presented below share a single source sample, sequenced in a study of blood T cell repertoires in COVID-19. Repertoires were generated with immunoSEQ multiplex PCR, while TCRdb's copy carries only in-frame clones and drops some. The sample contains 110,000 to 150,000 clones, 85% to 90% of which appear only once. Material: peripheral blood. These receptors were obtained from a woman aged 55-69 years with acute or convalescent COVID-19.

This chain uses TRBV30 with TRBJ1-5, with a tentative D call TRBD1 (5 bases). Trimming removed 1 base from V and 2 bases from J, with 12 bases in between. The germline gives CDR1 GTSNPN, CDR2 SVGIG (reference sequence). The CDR3 sequence is 15 residues long. The CDR3 loop is CAWSARGGRNQPQHF. The CDR3 nucleotides read TGTGCCTGGAGTGCCCGGGGGGGTCGCAATCAGCCCCAGCATTTT. Full variable domain (missing parts from reference TRBV30 and TRBJ1-5): SQTIHQWPATLVQPVGSPLSLECTVEGTSNPNLYWYRQAAGRGLQLLFYSVGIGQISSEVPQNLSASRPQDRQFILSSKKLLLSDSGFYLCAWSARGGRNQPQHFGDGTRLSIL.

The rearrangement uses TRBV6-1 and TRBJ1-6; 9 bases agree with TRBD1. This CDR3 spans 18 amino acids. Germline CDR1 reads MNHNS; CDR2 reads SASEGT. J was trimmed by 10 bases and V by 4 bases; bases with no gene match: 17. The CDR3 here is CASSGRTLTGGTRSPLHF. CDR3 DNA: TGTGCCAGCAGTGGCCGAACACTGACAGGGGGTACAAGGTCACCCCTCCACTTT.

This chain links TRBV19 with TRBJ2-7; 7 nucleotides align to TRBD1. The J segment lost 2 bases and the V segment lost 5 bases, leaving 6 bases of the junction unmatched. CDR3 length: 14 residues. The V gene's germline CDR1 is LNHDA and CDR2 SQIVND (reference sequence). The CDR3 DNA sequence: TGTGCCAGTAGTTCTGTACAGGGGACCTACGAGCAGTACTTC. Its protein product is CASSSVQGTYEQYF. Together with reference TRBV19 and TRBJ2-7, the CDR3 gives the full variable domain: DGGITQSPKYLFRKEGQNVTLSCEQNLNHDAMYWYRQDPGQGLRLIYYSQIVNDFQKGDIAEGYSVSREKKESFPLTVTSAQKNPTAFYLCASSSVQGTYEQYFGPGTRLTVT.

V usage is TRBV9 and J usage is TRBJ1-3; 7 positions match TRBD1. This CDR3 comprises 15 residues. With V trimmed by 3 bases and J by 4 bases, 7 bases remained unmatched. CDR1 SGDLS and CDR2 YYNGEE come from the germline V gene. As DNA, the CDR3 is TGTGCCAGCAGCGCCCCGACAGGGCCAGGAAACACCATATATTTT. As protein: CASSAPTGPGNTIYF. Supplemented by reference TRBV9 and TRBJ1-3, the full variable domain reads DSGVTQTPKHLITATGQRVTLRCSPRSGDLSVYWYQQSLDQGLQFLIQYYNGEERAKGNILERFSAQQFPDLHSELNLSSLELGDSALYFCASSAPTGPGNTIYFGEGSWLTVV.

V usage is TRBV13 and J usage is TRBJ2-5; D remains ambiguous. The CDR3 loop spans 15 amino acids. Germline V CDR1 and CDR2: PRHDT, FYEKMQ (reference sequence). With 0 bases removed from V and 1 base from J, the gap between germline ends came to 9 bases. Here the CDR3 reads CASSLGFSLQETQYF. The DNA for the CDR3 is TGTGCCAGCAGCTTAGGGTTTAGCCTCCAAGAGACCCAGTACTTC. Filled out from reference TRBV13 and TRBJ2-5, the complete variable domain reads AAGVIQSPRHLIKEKRETATLKCYPIPRHDTVYWYQQGPGQDPQFLISFYEKMQSDKGSIPDRFSAQQFSDYHSELNMSSLELGDSALYFCASSLGFSLQETQYFGPGTRLLVL.

The CDR3 spells CASSGGRYNEQFF. In DNA form, the CDR3 reads TGTGCCAGCAGCGGGGGGAGATACAATGAGCAGTTCTTC. The V call is TRBV14, the J call TRBJ2-1, with a possible D match to TRBD2 (6 bases). CDR1 and CDR2 (germline): SGHDN, FVKESK. Trimming pared 5 bases from V and 4 bases from J, leaving 9 bases between. The CDR3 spans 13 residues.

This chain links TRBV6-5 with TRBJ1-2, with D perhaps TRBD1 (5 bases). The germline CDR1 and CDR2 sequences are MNHEY and SVGAGI. The V gene lost 7 bases and the J gene lost 6 bases, with 18 bases spanning the gap. The CDR3 extends over 14 amino acids. The CDR3 loop reads CASNLSSGIDGYTF. The CDR3 coding sequence is TGTGCCAGCAACCTCAGCTCAGGGATCGATGGCTACACCTTC.

Remarks on this clone: Germline is not matched at one junction end, which may reflect a read error. CDR3 nucleotides: TGTGCTAGCAGCCAGGGACTAGGCTCCTACGAGCAGTACTTC. The encoded protein is CASSQGLGSYEQYF. The rearrangement joins TRBV7-7 to TRBJ2-7; TRBD2 agrees at 8 bases. The CDR3 sequence is 14 residues long. Germline loops: CDR1 SSHAT, CDR2 FNYEAQ (reference sequence).

This chain links TRBV30 with TRBJ1-1; D remains ambiguous. V gave up 1 base and J gave up 7 bases, with 7 bases separating them. Germline CDR1 reads GTSNPN; CDR2 reads SVGIG (reference sequence). The CDR3 is 11 amino acids. The CDR3 protein is CAWSGRYEAFF. DNA for the CDR3: TGTGCCTGGAGTGGGAGGTATGAAGCTTTCTTT.

This sequence joins TRBV6-5 and TRBJ2-7, with D tentatively TRBD2 (5 bases). This CDR3 is built from 12 residues. The V end lost 4 bases, the J end lost 5 bases, and 9 bases lay between the germline ends. From germline, CDR1 is MNHEY and CDR2 SVGAGI. The CDR3 is CASSSGVDEQYF. Here the CDR3 DNA reads TGTGCCAGCAGTTCCGGGGTCGACGAGCAGTACTTC.

This clone appeared a single time. This chain links TRBV28 with TRBJ2-3; TRBD2 aligns across 10 bases. In germline, CDR1 is MDHEN, CDR2 SYDVKM. J lost 6 bases, V lost 7 bases, and 13 bases had no gene match. The CDR3 runs 16 residues. The CDR3 region has the DNA TGTGCCAGCACACCGGGACTAGCGAAACCTGGGGATACGCAGTATTTT. Translation gives CASTPGLAKPGDTQYF.

The V gene is TRBV3-1 (or the pseudogene TRBV3-2), the J gene TRBJ1-1; D might be TRBD1 (5 bases). The CDR3 consists of 12 residues. Trimming removed 1 base from V and 11 bases from J, with 11 bases in between. The germline V gene encodes CDR1 LGHDT and CDR2 YNNKEL (reference sequence). The CDR3 here is CASSQGGFGAFF. The CDR3, as DNA: TGTGCCAGCAGCCAAGGGGGCTTCGGGGCTTTCTTT.

The rearrangement joins TRBV5-1 to TRBJ2-7, with D possibly being TRBD1 (5 bases). Trimming pared 4 bases from V and 1 base from J, leaving 15 bases between. Germline assignment: CDR1 SGHRS and CDR2 YFSETQ. The CDR3 extends over 15 amino acids. CDR3 nucleotides: TGCGCCAGCAGCCGCTTACAGGCCAGGTCCTACGAGCAGTACTTC. Translating it yields CASSRLQARSYEQYF.